This entry features one T cell receptor (beta chain) sequence. V gave up 5 bases and J gave up 9 bases, with 14 bases separating them. Germline CDR1 SGHAT, CDR2 FQNNGV. There are 13 residues in the CDR3. The data belong to a study of T cell changes during pregnancy in multiple sclerosis. Produced via immunoSEQ multiplex PCR; TCRdb's table is partial and in-frame only. The repertoire holds roughly 40,000 clones, with about 91% as singletons. This material consisted of CD4+ T cells from peripheral blood mononuclear cells, taken after pregnancy. The chain combines TRBV11-2 with TRBJ2-1, with no clear D. This TCR was sampled from a female donor in good health, enrolled as a control in a pregnancy study. The CDR3 bases are TGTGCCAGCAGCCTCCTTACCAAGAGTGAGCAGTTCTTC. Its protein product is CASSLLTKSEQFF.